The source of this TCR beta chain is a study of blood T cell repertoires in COVID-19. Study background: Collection of acute and convalescent COVID-19 samples took place in the United States, Italy and Spain. PBMCs, B-cell-depleted T cells, or T cells provided the cDNA or gDNA that made up the material.

Authors' analysis steps: Amplification with reference gene primers provided the estimates of nucleated cell counts. Libraries were prepared by immunoSEQ multiplex PCR; TCRdb keeps only in-frame clonotypes and omits some of them. D and trimming come from the DNA, and the V and J calls and clone size come from that table. The table shows 200,000 to 250,000 clones, with approximately 86% occurring only once. Germline assignment: CDR1 LNHDA and CDR2 SQIVND (reference sequence). J lost 0 bases, V lost 8 bases, and 10 bases had no gene match. CDR3 length equals 16 residues. This TCR came from a woman in her thirties who had recovered from COVID-19. Material: peripheral blood. The rearrangement links TRBV19 to TRBJ1-1, with 9 positions matching TRBD1. The CDR3 nucleotides read TGTGCCAGTCTGGTAGCACAGGGGGCCGTGAACACTGAAGCTTTCTTT. Its translation is CASLVAQGAVNTEAFF.